This T cell receptor (beta chain) was captured by sequencing in a study of regulatory T cells in long-lasting Graves disease. The wider study: Patients newly diagnosed with Graves' had been on antithyroid drugs for under 3 months.

This clonotype has a handful of counts. Its antigen is undetermined. The junction differs from germline at one of its ends, possibly a read error. Study-wide points: Newly diagnosed disease favored TRBV20-1 and TRBJ2-1 over persistent disease.

Time point of the sample: newly diagnosed GD, antithyroid drugs for less than 3 months. After RNA was extracted from PBMCs, the TCR library was made from it. CDR3 regions were amplified by Arm-PCR using iRepertoire HTBI primers to build TCR beta libraries. Using its own MiXCR run on the multiplex PCR reads, TCRdb lists one record per CDR3 protein. The repertoire holds roughly 350,000 distinct CDR3 sequences, with about 17% as singletons. The CDR3 is 17 amino acids. Germline V gene lookup returns CDR1 KGHSH and CDR2 LQKENI. These data were likewise used in another study, on T cells in Graves' hyperthyroidism and ophthalmopathy. From that second work: Stable Graves' hyperthyroidism denoted no ophthalmopathy progression over 18 months.

This TCR was sampled from a woman under 30 with Graves disease. The V call is TRBV18, the J call TRBJ2-5; TRBD2 aligns across 9 bases. The input for sequencing was peripheral blood mononuclear cells (PBMCs), taken at new diagnosis, from a patient treated with antithyroid drugs. The DNA for the CDR3 is TGTGCCAGCTCACCACTCCTAGCGGGGAATAGTCAAGAGGCCCAGTACTTC. Protein product: CASSPLLAGNSQEAQYF.